This T cell receptor beta chain was profiled in a study of beta chain features in type 1 diabetes. Study observations and caveats: cDNA sequencing could over-represent cells with high TCR expression. VDJ junctions in type 1 diabetes patients carried more deletions and fewer insertions. Moderate yet significant TCRB CDR3 shortening was seen in Type 1 diabetes patients in all four CD4+ subsets.

Every isolated RNA sample was fully reverse transcribed, so sequencing captured expressed TCRB transcripts. This table comes from immunoSEQ multiplex PCR, and its TCRdb copy is limited to in-frame clones, with some not included. The sample includes 200,000 to 250,000 clones, approximately 16% seen only once; the top ten take more than 0.075%. The CDR3 consists of 12 residues. Between the trimmed V and J ends, which lost 0 bases and 1 base, there was a span of 0 bases. CDR1 is LNHNV and CDR2 is YYDKDF in the germline V gene (reference sequence). This clone was observed a few times. As yet, its antigen is unknown. The sample contains more than one DNA sequence encoding this CDR3.

The sequence was obtained from a man younger than 40 with type 1 diabetes. The chain combines TRBV15 with TRBJ2-5, with D hard to call. The sample consisted of naive CD4+ T cells from blood. The DNA for the CDR3 is TGTGCCACCAGCAGAGACCAAGAGACCCAGTACTTC. Its protein is CATSRDQETQYF.